The clone carrying this T cell receptor beta chain was seen a few times. The data derive from a study of neoadjuvant anti-PD-1 for oral cavity cancer. Overall study: Before surgery, most patients got three to four biweekly 3 mg/kg nivolumab doses.

Here immunoSEQ multiplex PCR was the method, and the copy in TCRdb shows in-frame clones only, minus some. The profile covers about 16,000 clones, with about two thirds appearing a single time and 2.6% taken by the ten largest. The germline V gene has CDR1 SGHNT and CDR2 YYREEE (reference sequence). CDR3 length: 15 amino acids. The germline V and J ends were trimmed by 3 bases and 5 bases, with 14 bases remaining between them. Cohort: HPV-negative, locally advanced oral cavity squamous cell carcinoma patients. Blood cells were analyzed directly, without culture or expansion. This clonotype was sampled from a person aged 35-79 years with oral cavity squamous cell carcinoma. J is TRBJ1-4 and V is TRBV5-4; D possibly corresponds to TRBD1 (6 bases). The material sequenced was PBMCs, taken before nivolumab (anti-PD-1) treatment. The CDR3 DNA is TGTGCCAGCAGCTCCGGACAGTCATTGAATGAAAAACTGTTTTTT. Translated: CASSSGQSLNEKLFF.